This T cell receptor beta chain was documented in a study of T-cell memory formation after mild COVID-19. Study summary: Largely, TCR clusters stayed within a single donor. Points from the study as a whole: Clones that contracted from day 15 to 85 had balanced CD4/CD8; later expanders were CD4+ biased. The SARS-CoV-2 specificity of second-wave clones reaching peak at day 37 remained unverified.

Notes on this clonotype: Its antigen remains unknown.

Using constant-segment primers, 5'RACE produced TCR alpha and TCR beta cDNA libraries carrying sample barcodes and UMIs. TCRdb reprocessed the 5' RACE reads via MiXCR and lists one record per CDR3 protein. Among fewer than 110,000 distinct CDR3 sequences listed, approximately 15% were seen once. V trimming: 4 bases; J trimming: 0 bases; junction bases outside the gene matches: 6. Germline V lookup: CDR1 SGHRS, CDR2 YFSETQ. The CDR3 is 16 residues long. This sequence was found in a man younger than 35 who had mild COVID-19 (a few samples of this study predate the infection). Cell type and time point are not known. J is TRBJ2-3 and V is TRBV5-1, with TRBD1 matching over 9 bases. Sequences were obtained from PBMCs or a T cell subset sorted from them (not recorded which). This chain's CDR3 is CASSRRQGESTDTQYF. The CDR3 nucleotides read TGCGCCAGCAGCCGACGACAGGGGGAGAGCACAGATACGCAGTATTTT.